This T cell receptor (beta chain) was sequenced for a study of CD8 T cell repertoires and HIV-1 epitope variants. Turning to the study itself: Epitopes were three Gag families plus Nef HW9 and YT9. Enriched T cells were co-cultured with equal autologous T cell-negative cells.

Produced via immunoSEQ multiplex PCR; TCRdb's table is partial and in-frame only. Of about 95,000 clones listed, approximately 70% are singletons. Germline V CDR1 and CDR2: MNHEY, SMNVEV (reference sequence). The CDR3 sequence is 16 residues long. Trimming left V 0 bases short and J 2 bases short, with 8 bases between. The sequence derives from a male donor with HIV. The J gene is TRBJ2-6, the V gene TRBV27; no firm D call. Sequenced sample: uncultured baseline CD8+ T cells from peripheral blood mononuclear cells (PBMCs). CDR3 sequence: CASSLSSAAGANVLTF. CDR3 in DNA: TGTGCCAGCAGTTTATCTTCCGCAGCTGGGGCCAACGTCCTGACTTTC.